Below, 29 T cell receptor beta chains from the same sample are listed, as sequenced in a study of response to subunit inactivated influenza vaccine. Each CDR3 protein gets one entry after TCRdb re-called the RT-PCR reads with MiXCR. The table records 250,000 to 350,000 distinct CDR3 sequences, approximately 23% of them present only once. Sequenced here: PBMCs from blood, sampled 21 months after vaccination. Source of these receptors: a man aged 45-69 years who received an inactivated influenza vaccine.

The chain links TRBV20-1 to TRBJ1-5; 7 bases match TRBD1. V lost 4 bases and J lost 7; bases outside the gene matches: 7. This CDR3 comprises 13 residues. Germline V gene lookup returns CDR1 DFQATT and CDR2 SNEGSKA (reference sequence). CDR3 amino acids: CSAILSTGQPQHF. The CDR3 DNA follows: TGCAGTGCTATCTTATCGACAGGGCAGCCCCAGCATTTT.

The sample holds many counts of this clonotype. The V gene is TRBV29-1, the J gene TRBJ1-5, with 9 bases fitting TRBD1. This CDR3 has 15 amino acids. Trimming took 6 bases from V and 3 from J; bases not matched to a gene: 9. Germline assignment: CDR1 SQVTM and CDR2 ANQGSEA. The CDR3 here is CSVASGTGHNQPQHF. The CDR3 DNA reads as TGCAGCGTAGCCTCCGGGACAGGGCACAATCAGCCCCAGCATTTT. The whole variable domain, remainder taken from reference TRBV29-1 and TRBJ1-5, is SAVISQKPSRDICQRGTSLTIQCQVDSQVTMMFWYRQQPGQSLTLIATANQGSEATYESGFVIDKFPISRPNLTFSTLTVSNMSPEDSSIYLCSVASGTGHNQPQHFGDGTRLSIL.

The genes are TRBV28 and TRBJ2-7; 16 bases map to TRBD2. The CDR3 covers 20 residues. The germline V gene has CDR1 MDHEN and CDR2 SYDVKM. Trimming at V came to 1 base and at J to 4 bases, leaving 13 bases not matched to a gene. CDR3 residues: CASSLSPGTSGRARFYEQYF. The CDR3 nucleotides are TGTGCCAGCAGTTTATCCCCGGGGACTAGCGGGAGGGCCCGTTTTTACGAGCAGTACTTC.

The CDR3 DNA sequence: TGTGCCAGTACCGACGGGACGGTAAGCAATCAGCCCCAGCATTTT. This sequence encodes CASTDGTVSNQPQHF. This rearrangement joins TRBV19 to TRBJ1-5; TRBD1 is a possible D gene (5 bases). Per germline, CDR1 LNHDA and CDR2 SQIVND (reference sequence). Deletions cut 7 bases from V and 1 base from J, with 14 bases between. CDR3 length: 15 residues.

This clonotype was seen at least ten times. This chain links TRBV7-9 with TRBJ1-2; D unresolved. The length of the CDR3 is 13 residues. Germline loops: CDR1 SEHNR, CDR2 FQNEAQ (reference sequence). The V gene lost 4 bases and the J gene lost 3 bases, with 9 bases spanning the gap. The CDR3 sequence is CASSSYSHYGYTF. CDR3 nucleotides: TGTGCCAGCAGCTCATACAGCCACTATGGCTACACCTTC. Combining the CDR3 with reference TRBV7-9 and TRBJ1-2 gives the whole variable domain DTGVSQNPRHKITKRGQNVTFRCDPISEHNRLYWYRQTLGQGPEFLTYFQNEAQLEKSRLLSDRFSAERPKGSFSTLEIQRTEQGDSAMYLCASSSYSHYGYTFGSGTRLTVV.

This clonotype appeared a few times. V and J are TRBV5-1 and TRBJ1-2; D unclear. The germline V gene encodes CDR1 SGHRS and CDR2 YFSETQ. CDR3 size: 14 residues. Trimming left V 0 bases short and J 4 bases short, with 10 bases between. The chain's CDR3 is CASSLDGKTYGYTF. Written as DNA, the CDR3 is TGCGCCAGCAGCTTGGATGGGAAAACCTATGGCTACACCTTC.

V gene TRBV4-3 combines with J gene TRBJ1-5; possible D gene TRBD1, 5 bases. The V gene lost 5 bases and the J gene lost 2 bases, with 19 bases spanning the gap. This CDR3 comprises 17 residues. Germline lookup yields CDR1 LGHNA and CDR2 YSLEER. CDR3 nucleotides: TGCGCCAGCAGCTCTGCGGCCCAAAGAGGGGGCAATCAGCCCCAGCATTTT. Encoded protein: CASSSAAQRGGNQPQHF.

This clonotype was counted a few times. The chain carries TRBV29-1 and TRBJ2-7, with D perhaps matching TRBD2 (5 bases). The CDR3 is made up of 12 amino acids. The germline CDR1 and CDR2 sequences are SQVTM and ANQGSEA. The V end lost 5 bases, the J end lost 4 bases, and 12 bases lay between the germline ends. The CDR3 nucleotides read TGCAGCGTTCTAACTAGTTCGTACGAGCAGTACTTC. This gives the protein CSVLTSSYEQYF.

The rearrangement joins TRBV12-3 or TRBV12-4 to TRBJ2-2; 7 positions match TRBD1. Trimming took 7 bases from V and 6 from J; bases not matched to a gene: 11. CDR3 size: 15 residues. The CDR3 DNA is TGTGCCAGCATGAGCCAGGGACAGTTGGCCGGGGAGCTGTTTTTT. Translation: CASMSQGQLAGELFF.

This clonotype was observed a handful of times. The CDR3 protein is CASSDLNYGYTF. The CDR3 DNA is TGTGCCAGCAGTGACCTAAACTATGGCTACACCTTC. The chain joins TRBV6-1 to TRBJ1-2; D remains ambiguous. Between the trimmed V and J ends, which lost 3 bases and 2 bases, there was a span of 4 bases. The germline CDR1 and CDR2 sequences are MNHNS and SASEGT. The CDR3 covers 12 residues.

This clonotype was counted a few times. The chain has TRBV14 and TRBJ2-4; the match to TRBD1 covers 7 bases. The germline CDR1 and CDR2 sequences are SGHDN and FVKESK. The CDR3 has 14 residues. V was clipped by 5 bases and J by 12 bases; unmatched bases: 13. The CDR3 region has the DNA TGTGCCAGCAGCGTAGAGACCTATACAGGGGCTCAGTACTTC. It translates to CASSVETYTGAQYF.

The chain employs TRBV10-3 and TRBJ2-3, with 13 bases that match TRBD2. V dropped 3 bases and J dropped 5; count of bases not matched to a gene: 5. CDR3 size: 16 residues. Germline lookup yields CDR1 ENHRY and CDR2 SYGVKD. Written as DNA, the CDR3 is TGTGCCATCAGTGACCCCGGACTAGCGGGGGAAGATACGCAGTATTTT. Amino acids: CAISDPGLAGEDTQYF.

The chain combines TRBV27 with TRBJ1-2; D gene unclear. The V end was cut by 8 bases, the J end by 5 bases, with 12 bases between. The length of the CDR3 is 12 residues. Germline V CDR1 and CDR2: MNHEY, SMNVEV (reference sequence). CDR3 region: CASGEKGYGYTF. The DNA of the CDR3 is TGTGCCAGCGGCGAAAAAGGGTATGGCTACACCTTC.

The J gene is TRBJ2-1, the V gene TRBV5-1, with 11 bases that match TRBD2. The CDR3 runs to 17 residues. V shed 3 bases and J 3 bases; nucleotides not matched to a gene: 8. In germline, CDR1 is SGHRS, CDR2 YFSETQ. In nucleotides, the CDR3 is TGCGCCAGCAGCTCGGCGGGACTAGCGGATTACTACAATGAGCAGTTCTTC. Amino acids: CASSSAGLADYYNEQFF.

This clonotype was seen only once. This chain joins TRBV28 and TRBJ2-3; 10 bases map to TRBD2. Germline assignment: CDR1 MDHEN and CDR2 SYDVKM. The CDR3 totals 16 residues. J gave up 4 bases and V 6 bases, and 10 bases lay outside the gene matches. The CDR3 reads CASSSPGLASADTQYF. CDR3 DNA sequence: TGTGCCAGCAGCTCACCGGGACTAGCGTCCGCAGATACGCAGTATTTT.

This clonotype was observed once. The chain employs TRBV4-1 and TRBJ2-2, with TRBD1 matching 7 bases. This CDR3 is 15 amino acids long. Germline assignment: CDR1 MGHRA and CDR2 YSYEKL. Trimming took 2 bases from V and 1 from J; bases not matched to a gene: 1. CDR3 residues: CASSQRQGNTGELFF. DNA of the CDR3: TGCGCCAGCAGCCAAAGACAGGGGAACACCGGGGAGCTGTTTTTT.

This CDR3 is CASSEAASNQPQHF. The CDR3 DNA sequence: TGTGCCAGCAGTGAAGCGGCTAGCAATCAGCCCCAGCATTTT. This chain connects TRBV6-1 to TRBJ1-5; D gene ambiguous. This CDR3 has 14 residues. Trimming cost V 0 bases and J 0 bases, with 3 bases left between them. From germline, CDR1 is MNHNS and CDR2 SASEGT.

This clonotype has only a few counts. This chain links TRBV6-5 with TRBJ1-1, with D possibly TRBD1 on 5 matching bases. The CDR3 spans 15 residues. V shed 0 bases and J shed 5 bases, with 13 bases lying between them. Per germline, CDR1 MNHEY and CDR2 SVGAGI. This chain's CDR3 is CASSYSWGGGTEAFF. CDR3 DNA: TGTGCCAGCAGTTACTCGTGGGGGGGAGGAACTGAAGCTTTCTTT.

This clonotype was seen many times. The chain has TRBV6-5 and TRBJ1-1; D not certain. This CDR3 comprises 13 residues. From germline, CDR1 is MNHEY and CDR2 SVGAGI. V lost 2 bases and J lost 3, with 7 bases in between. The CDR3 sequence is CASSYGRYTEAFF. The CDR3 DNA is TGTGCCAGCAGTTACGGGAGATACACTGAAGCTTTCTTT.

At least ten counts were recorded for this clonotype. The chain uses TRBV12-3 or TRBV12-4 and TRBJ1-2, with D unresolved. The CDR3 has 14 amino acids. Trimming stripped 2 bases from V and 7 bases from J, with 14 bases between. The CDR3 DNA is TGTGCCAGCAGTTTAAACTACGGCCGGAGTGGCTACACCTTC. Translating gives CASSLNYGRSGYTF.

This clonotype was detected many times. V is TRBV21-1 and J is TRBJ1-5; no DNA check was done on the table's D call, TRBD1. TRBV21-1 is deemed a pseudogene. The CDR3 covers 18 residues. The CDR3 protein is CASSSRDRDRYSNQPQHF. The CDR3, as DNA: TGTGCCAGCAGCTCCCGGGACAGGGACAGGTATAGCAATCAGCCCCAGCATTTT.

There are many counts of this clonotype. The chain combines TRBV29-1 with TRBJ1-2, with 10 bases that match TRBD1. The trim removed 6 bases at V and 8 bases at J, leaving 9 bases unmatched. The CDR3 sequence is 13 residues long. CDR1 SQVTM and CDR2 ANQGSEA come from the germline V gene. The CDR3, as DNA: TGCAGCGTGACGACAGGGGGCGCCGGGGGCTACACCTTC. Amino acid sequence: CSVTTGGAGGYTF. Complete variable domain (other parts from reference TRBV29-1 and TRBJ1-2): SAVISQKPSRDICQRGTSLTIQCQVDSQVTMMFWYRQQPGQSLTLIATANQGSEATYESGFVIDKFPISRPNLTFSTLTVSNMSPEDSSIYLCSVTTGGAGGYTFGSGTRLTVV.

The V gene is TRBV5-1, the J gene TRBJ1-3; D gene ambiguous. CDR3 length equals 13 residues. Between the trimmed V and J ends, which lost 0 bases and 2 bases, there was a span of 3 bases. Per the germline V gene, CDR1 is SGHRS and CDR2 is YFSETQ. The DNA of the CDR3 is TGCGCCAGCAGCTTGGAGCCTGGAAACACCATATATTTT. Its protein product is CASSLEPGNTIYF.

The chain couples TRBV24-1 to TRBJ2-1; 13 nucleotides line up with TRBD2. This CDR3 is built from 17 residues. Trimming removed 4 bases from V and 4 bases from J; junction bases left unmatched: 6. Germline loops: CDR1 KGHDR, CDR2 SFDVKD. CDR3 sequence reads: CATSELTSGRAYNEQFF. The CDR3 DNA reads as TGTGCCACCAGTGAACTTACTAGCGGGAGGGCGTACAATGAGCAGTTCTTC.

This sequence joins TRBV5-1 and TRBJ2-3; 9 nucleotides agree with TRBD1. The CDR3 sequence is 16 residues long. The junction had 8 bases not matched to a gene; V was cut back by 3 bases and J by 3 bases. Germline CDR1 reads SGHRS; CDR2 reads YFSETQ. This CDR3 is CASSWGTGITTDTQYF. For the CDR3, the DNA is TGCGCCAGCAGCTGGGGGACAGGGATAACGACAGATACGCAGTATTTT. Combining the CDR3 with reference TRBV5-1 and TRBJ2-3 gives the whole variable domain KAGVTQTPRYLIKTRGQQVTLSCSPISGHRSVSWYQQTPGQGLQFLFEYFSETQRNKGNFPGRFSGRQFSNSRSEMNVSTLELGDSALYLCASSWGTGITTDTQYFGPGTRLTVL.

The gene calls are TRBV28 and TRBJ1-6, with D hard to call. The CDR3 consists of 15 residues. The V gene lost 2 bases and the J gene lost 7 bases, with 12 bases spanning the gap. CDR1 and CDR2 from the germline V gene are MDHEN and SYDVKM. The chain's CDR3 is CASSLPLSPNSPLHF. CDR3 DNA sequence: TGTGCCAGCAGTTTACCCCTGTCCCCGAATTCACCCCTCCACTTT.

CDR3 in DNA: TGTGCCAGCAGCGTAGGGGGACTAGCGGAAGGAGAGACCCAGTACTTC. It encodes CASSVGGLAEGETQYF. This rearrangement joins TRBV9 to TRBJ2-5; 11 bases are shared with TRBD2. Germline lookup yields CDR1 SGDLS and CDR2 YYNGEE. Unmatched junction bases numbered 5, after V lost 0 bases and J lost 4 bases. CDR3 size: 16 residues.

V gene TRBV28 combines with J gene TRBJ2-7; 9 bases are a match to TRBD2. Germline V gene sequence: CDR1 MDHEN, CDR2 SYDVKM. V lost 5 bases to trimming and J lost 5 bases; unmatched junction nucleotides: 28. CDR3 length equals 21 residues. CDR3 nucleotide sequence: TGTGCCAGCAGTATCGAGGGCGGGTCGGGGAGTCTGGGACTAGCCCTCGACGAGCAGTACTTC. This translates into CASSIEGGSGSLGLALDEQYF. Complete variable domain (other parts from reference TRBV28 and TRBJ2-7): DVKVTQSSRYLVKRTGEKVFLECVQDMDHENMFWYRQDPGLGLRLIYFSYDVKMKEKGDIPEGYSVSREKKERFSLILESASTNQTSMYLCASSIEGGSGSLGLALDEQYFGPGTRLTVT.

The gene calls are TRBV12-3 or TRBV12-4 and TRBJ2-7; TRBD1 aligns across 8 bases. With V trimmed by 6 bases and J by 4 bases, 8 bases remained unmatched. There are 14 residues in the CDR3. CDR3 nucleotide sequence: TGTGCCAGCAGCCCCGCCGGGACAGGTTACGAGCAGTACTTC. Amino acid sequence: CASSPAGTGYEQYF.